The text below deals with one T cell receptor (beta chain). Its antigen is still unknown. Produced via immunoSEQ multiplex PCR; TCRdb's table is partial and in-frame only. The repertoire holds around 27,000 clones, with approximately 88% as singletons. The data were taken from a study of OX40 agonist ivuxolimab in advanced cancers. At the level of the study: Males comprised about 78% of the group, whose mean age was approximately 60 years (range about 23 to 80).

Trimming pared 5 bases from V and 5 bases from J, leaving 12 bases between. The CDR3 has 14 amino acids. CDR1 and CDR2 (germline): SNHLY, FYNNEI. Points from the study as a whole: At doses 0.1 to 3.0 mg/kg, CD4+ and CD8+ clones expanded.

Sequenced material: CD4+ or CD8+ T cells sorted from blood, taken in a trial of the OX40 agonist ivuxolimab. This rearrangement joins TRBV2 to TRBJ1-4; the D is unclear. This TCR derives from an adult with an advanced solid tumor such as melanoma, head and neck, liver or kidney cancer. As DNA, the CDR3 is TGTGCCAGCAGTAGGTCGAGTATCAATGAAAAACTGTTTTTT. This translates into CASSRSSINEKLFF.